The source of this T cell receptor beta chain is a study of Graves' ophthalmopathy and Graves' hyperthyroidism. Study at large: There was a collection of peripheral blood at initial diagnosis, before any treatment. Broader study findings: Blood also carried most expanded thyroid clonotypes exceeding 0.001 frequency. Ophthalmopathy progression cases were predicted by the model with 70% to 71% sensitivity and 72.22% specificity.

Scientists amplified the TCR beta CDR3 regions from RNA transcripts. A first-round RT-PCR used HTBI primers, followed by a second-round multiplex PCR. TCRdb used MiXCR to reprocess the multiplex PCR reads, holding one entry per CDR3 protein. Of nearly 400,000 distinct CDR3 sequences listed, roughly 18% are singletons. A few counts support this clonotype. The antigen remains unidentified. Germline CDR1 MDHEN, CDR2 SYDVKM. The CDR3 is 15 amino acids. With V trimmed by 5 bases and J by 0 bases, 7 bases remained unmatched. From fresh peripheral blood, approximately 10 ml in volume, the PBMCs were obtained. The TCR was taken from a woman between 18 and 29 years old with Graves' ophthalmopathy. The source material was peripheral blood. This sequence joins TRBV28 and TRBJ2-7; TRBD1 matches at 7 bases. In DNA form, the CDR3 reads TGTGCCAGCAGTGTAGACAGGGAGCACTCCTACGAGCAGTACTTC. Translated, it gives CASSVDREHSYEQYF.